The subject of this entry is one TCR beta chain. This CDR3 has 16 residues. The junction had 5 bases not matched to a gene; V was cut back by 4 bases and J by 1 base. Germline CDR1 and CDR2: SGHNT and YYREEE (reference sequence). These data originate in a study of cytomegalovirus exposure and HLA in healthy donors. 60 Vbeta and 13 Jbeta primers were used in PCR. TCRdb's copy holds only in-frame clones and misses some; the assay was immunoSEQ multiplex PCR. There are 130,000 to 150,000 clones in the sample; about 79% occur only once, and over 0.6% lies in the top ten. The sample comprised PBMCs. The origin of this receptor is a male donor in good health and CMV-seronegative. The chain joins TRBV5-4 to TRBJ2-1, with 10 bases identical to TRBD2. The CDR3 sequence: CASSASGSASYNEQFF. CDR3 nucleotides: TGTGCCAGCAGCGCTAGCGGGAGTGCTTCCTACAATGAGCAGTTCTTC. Full variable domain (remainder filled in from reference TRBV5-4 and TRBJ2-1): ETGVTQSPTHLIKTRGQQVTLRCSSQSGHNTVSWYQQALGQGPQFIFQYYREEENGRGNFPPRFSGLQFPNYSSELNVNALELDDSALYLCASSASGSASYNEQFFGPGTRLTVL.